This TCR beta chain was identified in a study of blood T cell repertoires in COVID-19. About the research overall: T cells, B-cell-depleted T cells, or PBMCs provided the cDNA or gDNA that served as material.

Sequencing was performed with immunoSEQ multiplex PCR; in TCRdb, only in-frame clones are kept and a portion is missing. The table lists about 75,000 clones, roughly 90% of them singletons. The TCR was taken from a human donor in a cohort sampled during active COVID-19. The sample was peripheral blood.

The CDR3 DNA is TGTGCCAGCTCACGCGGACAGGGGAACATTCAGTACTTC. It is translated as CASSRGQGNIQYF. V gene TRBV18 combines with J gene TRBJ2-4; 9 nucleotides agree with TRBD1. V was pared by 4 bases and J by 7 bases, with 2 bases of the junction left unmatched. CDR1 is KGHSH, CDR2 LQKENI, per germline. The CDR3 length is 13 residues.